This T cell receptor (beta chain) appears in the sequencing data of a study of beta chain features in type 1 diabetes. Every bit of the isolated RNA underwent reverse transcription, so sequencing read expressed TCRB transcripts. Assay used: immunoSEQ multiplex PCR; TCRdb lists only in-frame clones, some missing. The data hold 40,000 to 45,000 clones, with around 49% observed a single time. The CDR3 consists of 14 residues. Germline V lookup: CDR1 SGHRS, CDR2 YFSETQ. V lost 4 bases and J 8 bases, leaving 18 bases between the germline ends. The sample comprised central memory CD4+ T cells from blood. The rearrangement uses TRBV5-1 and TRBJ1-2; D unclear. This TCR was sampled from a woman aged 18-29 years in good health. CDR3 in amino acids: CASSPDYTSGGYTF. CDR3 nucleotides: TGCGCCAGCAGCCCCGATTACACCTCGGGGGGCTACACCTTC.